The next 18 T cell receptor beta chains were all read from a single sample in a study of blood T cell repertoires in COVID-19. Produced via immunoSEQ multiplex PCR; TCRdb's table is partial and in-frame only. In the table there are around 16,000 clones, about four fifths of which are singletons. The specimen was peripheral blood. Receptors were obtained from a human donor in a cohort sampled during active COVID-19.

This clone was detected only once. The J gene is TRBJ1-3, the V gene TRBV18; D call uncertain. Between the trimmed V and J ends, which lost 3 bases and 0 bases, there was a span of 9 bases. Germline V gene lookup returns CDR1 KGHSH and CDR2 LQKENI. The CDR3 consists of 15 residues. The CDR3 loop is CASSPEGTSGNTIYF. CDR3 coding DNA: TGTGCCAGCTCACCGGAGGGCACCTCTGGAAACACCATATATTTT.

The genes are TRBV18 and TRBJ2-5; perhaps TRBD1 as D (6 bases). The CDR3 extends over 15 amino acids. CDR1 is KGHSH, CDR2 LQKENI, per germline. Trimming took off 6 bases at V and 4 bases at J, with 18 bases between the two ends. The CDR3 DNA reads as TGTGCCAGCTCCCTATCGGGACAATTCGGAGAGACCCAGTACTTC. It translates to CASSLSGQFGETQYF.

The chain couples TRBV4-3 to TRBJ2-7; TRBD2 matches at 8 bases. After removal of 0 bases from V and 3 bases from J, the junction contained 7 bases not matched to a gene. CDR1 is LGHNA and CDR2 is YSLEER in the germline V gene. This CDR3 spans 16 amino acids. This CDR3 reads CASSQDVRGGNYEQYF. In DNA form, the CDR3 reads TGCGCCAGCAGCCAAGATGTTCGGGGGGGGAACTACGAGCAGTACTTC.

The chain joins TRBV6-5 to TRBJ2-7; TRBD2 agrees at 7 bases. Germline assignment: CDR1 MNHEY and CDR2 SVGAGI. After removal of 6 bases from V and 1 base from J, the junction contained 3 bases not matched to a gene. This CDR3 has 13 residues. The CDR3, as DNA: TGTGCCAGCAGCCTAGCGGTGTCCTACGAGCAGTACTTC. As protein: CASSLAVSYEQYF.

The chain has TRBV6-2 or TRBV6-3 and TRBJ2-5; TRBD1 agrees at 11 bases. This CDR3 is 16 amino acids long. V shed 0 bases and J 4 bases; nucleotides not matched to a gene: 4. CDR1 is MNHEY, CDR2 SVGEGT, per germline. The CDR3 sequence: CASSYSLGQGGETQYF. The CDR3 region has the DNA TGTGCCAGCAGTTACTCCTTGGGACAGGGGGGAGAGACCCAGTACTTC.

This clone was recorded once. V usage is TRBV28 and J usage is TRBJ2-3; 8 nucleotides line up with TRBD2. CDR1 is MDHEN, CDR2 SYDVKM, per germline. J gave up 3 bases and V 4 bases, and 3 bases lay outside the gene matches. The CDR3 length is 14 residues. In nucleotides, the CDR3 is TGTGCCAGCAGTTGGGCTAGCGGGACAGATACGCAGTATTTT. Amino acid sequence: CASSWASGTDTQYF.

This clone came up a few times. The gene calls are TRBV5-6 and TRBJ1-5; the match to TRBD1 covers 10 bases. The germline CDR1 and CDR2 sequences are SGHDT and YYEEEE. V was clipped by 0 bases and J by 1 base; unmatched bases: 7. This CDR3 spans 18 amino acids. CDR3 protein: CASSLGQGARISNQPQHF. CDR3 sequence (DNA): TGTGCCAGCAGCTTGGGACAGGGGGCGAGGATAAGCAATCAGCCCCAGCATTTT.

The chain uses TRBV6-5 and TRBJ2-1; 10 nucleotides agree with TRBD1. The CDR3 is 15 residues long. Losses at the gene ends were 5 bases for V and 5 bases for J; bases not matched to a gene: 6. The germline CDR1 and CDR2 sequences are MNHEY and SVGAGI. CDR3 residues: CASSHRTGGHNEQFF. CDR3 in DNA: TGTGCCAGCAGTCACAGGACAGGGGGGCACAATGAGCAGTTCTTC.

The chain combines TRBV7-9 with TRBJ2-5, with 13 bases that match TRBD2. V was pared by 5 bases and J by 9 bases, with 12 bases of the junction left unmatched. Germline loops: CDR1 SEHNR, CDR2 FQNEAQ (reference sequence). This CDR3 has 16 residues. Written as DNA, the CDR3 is TGTGCCAGCAGCCCCGGGACTAGCGGGACGGTGGAGGCCCAGTACTTC. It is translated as CASSPGTSGTVEAQYF. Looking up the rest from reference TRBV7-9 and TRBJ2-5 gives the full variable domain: DTGVSQNPRHKITKRGQNVTFRCDPISEHNRLYWYRQTLGQGPEFLTYFQNEAQLEKSRLLSDRFSAERPKGSFSTLEIQRTEQGDSAMYLCASSPGTSGTVEAQYFGPGTRLLVL.

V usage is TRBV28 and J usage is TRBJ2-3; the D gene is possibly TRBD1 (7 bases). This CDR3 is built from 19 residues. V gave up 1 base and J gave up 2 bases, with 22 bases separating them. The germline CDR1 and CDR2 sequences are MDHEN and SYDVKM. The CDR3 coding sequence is TGTGCCAGCAGTTTATCACCAATCCCCCAGGGGGGTAACACAGATACGCAGTATTTT. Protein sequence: CASSLSPIPQGGNTDTQYF.

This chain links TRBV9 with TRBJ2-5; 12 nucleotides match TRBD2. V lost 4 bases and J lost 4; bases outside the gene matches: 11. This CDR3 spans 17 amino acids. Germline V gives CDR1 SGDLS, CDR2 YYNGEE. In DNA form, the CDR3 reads TGTGCCAGCAGCCCGGGGGCTAGCGGGGGGGTAAGAGAGACCCAGTACTTC. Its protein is CASSPGASGGVRETQYF.

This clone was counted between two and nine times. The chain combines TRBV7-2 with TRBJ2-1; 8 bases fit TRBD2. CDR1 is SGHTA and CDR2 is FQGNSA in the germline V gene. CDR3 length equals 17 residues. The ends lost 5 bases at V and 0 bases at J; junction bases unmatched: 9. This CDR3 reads CASSEGRGALSYNEQFF. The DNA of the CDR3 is TGTGCCAGCAGCGAAGGGCGGGGGGCCCTCTCCTACAATGAGCAGTTCTTC.

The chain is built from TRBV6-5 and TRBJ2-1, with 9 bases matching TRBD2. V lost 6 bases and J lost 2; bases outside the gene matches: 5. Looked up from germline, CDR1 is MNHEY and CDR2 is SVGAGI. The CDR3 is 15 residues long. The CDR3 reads CASRGGGATYNEQFF. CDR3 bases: TGTGCCAGCAGGGGCGGGGGGGCCACCTACAATGAGCAGTTCTTC.

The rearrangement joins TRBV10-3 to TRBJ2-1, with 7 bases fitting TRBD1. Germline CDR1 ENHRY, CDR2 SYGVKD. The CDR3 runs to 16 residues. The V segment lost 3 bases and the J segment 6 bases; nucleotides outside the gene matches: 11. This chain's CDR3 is CAISDRVGQGVNEQFF. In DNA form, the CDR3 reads TGTGCCATCAGTGACAGGGTAGGGCAGGGGGTCAATGAGCAGTTCTTC.

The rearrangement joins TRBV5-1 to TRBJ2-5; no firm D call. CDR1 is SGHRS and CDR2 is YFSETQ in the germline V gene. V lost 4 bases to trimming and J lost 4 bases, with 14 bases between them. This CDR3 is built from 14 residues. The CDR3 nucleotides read TGCGCCAGCAGCCTGACAAGTCTGGGAGAGACCCAGTACTTC. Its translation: CASSLTSLGETQYF.

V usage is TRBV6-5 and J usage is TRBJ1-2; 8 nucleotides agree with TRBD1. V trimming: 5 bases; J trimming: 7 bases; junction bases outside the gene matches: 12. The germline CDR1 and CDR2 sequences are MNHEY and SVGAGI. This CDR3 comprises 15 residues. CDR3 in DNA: TGTGCCAGCAGTAACCCCAGGGGGCAGGTTGGTGGCTACACCTTC. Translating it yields CASSNPRGQVGGYTF.

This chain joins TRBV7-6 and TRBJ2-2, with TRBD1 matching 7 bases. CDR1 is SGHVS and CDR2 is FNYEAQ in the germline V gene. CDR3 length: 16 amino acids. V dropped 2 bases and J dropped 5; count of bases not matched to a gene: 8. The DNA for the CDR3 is TGTGCCAGCAGCTTAATACAGGGGCAGGGGACCGGGGAGCTGTTTTTT. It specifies CASSLIQGQGTGELFF.

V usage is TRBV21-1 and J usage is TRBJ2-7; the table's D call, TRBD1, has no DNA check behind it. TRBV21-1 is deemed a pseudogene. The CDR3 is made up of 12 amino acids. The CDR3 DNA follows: TGTGCCAGCAGCAGAGGGGGTTACGAGCAGTACTTC. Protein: CASSRGGYEQYF.